These 6 T cell receptor beta chains were all obtained from the same sample, sequenced in a study of blood T cell repertoires in COVID-19. Method: immunoSEQ multiplex PCR; TCRdb's copy keeps in-frame clones and lacks some. There are roughly 270,000 clones in the sample; roughly 80% occur only once, and about 5% lies in the top ten. Specimen: PBMCs or T cells enriched from blood (not recorded which). These receptors were obtained from a middle-aged man who had been exposed to COVID-19.

The rearrangement joins TRBV19 to TRBJ1-3; possible D gene TRBD1, 6 bases. Germline V gene lookup returns CDR1 LNHDA and CDR2 SQIVND (reference sequence). The CDR3 totals 16 residues. V lost 7 bases, J lost 0 bases, and 16 bases lay in between. The CDR3 region has the DNA TGTGCCAGTACCCCAAGGGGGGGACGCTCTGGAAACACCATATATTTT. This translates into CASTPRGGRSGNTIYF.

V is TRBV9 and J is TRBJ2-1; tentatively, D is TRBD2 (5 bases). Germline CDR1 is SGDLS and CDR2 is YYNGEE. V gave up 0 bases and J gave up 8 bases, with 15 bases separating them. This CDR3 has 15 residues. The CDR3 is CASSVVGLALDEQFF. The CDR3 DNA reads as TGTGCCAGCAGCGTAGTCGGGCTAGCTCTCGATGAGCAGTTCTTC.

V usage is TRBV27 and J usage is TRBJ2-5; D ambiguous. Trimming took 4 bases from V and 7 from J, leaving 13 bases between them. The CDR3 consists of 13 residues. Germline loops: CDR1 MNHEY, CDR2 SMNVEV (reference sequence). The CDR3 loop is CASSSHLPGTQYF. CDR3 DNA sequence: TGTGCCAGCAGTTCCCATTTACCGGGGACCCAGTACTTC.

This clone was seen once. The DNA of the CDR3 is TGTGCCAGCAGCGACCGGGACAGGGGGGTCTACGAGCAGTACTTC. It specifies CASSDRDRGVYEQYF. This chain connects TRBV9 to TRBJ2-7; the match to TRBD1 covers 11 bases. The CDR3 is 15 amino acids. Germline assignment: CDR1 SGDLS and CDR2 YYNGEE. V lost 3 bases, J lost 3 bases, and 5 bases stayed unmatched.

The genes are TRBV30 and TRBJ2-2; 15 nucleotides align to TRBD2. J lost 3 bases, V lost 2 bases, and 10 bases had no gene match. Germline loops: CDR1 GTSNPN, CDR2 SVGIG (reference sequence). The CDR3 loop spans 19 amino acids. The CDR3 nucleotides read TGTGCCTGGAGTCGGGGGACTAGCGGGAGGAGTCGCCACACCGGGGAGCTGTTTTTT. Translated, it gives CAWSRGTSGRSRHTGELFF.

This chain uses TRBV19 with TRBJ1-1, with TRBD1 matching 7 bases. After removal of 8 bases from V and 8 bases from J, the junction contained 8 bases not matched to a gene. This CDR3 has 12 residues. The germline CDR1 and CDR2 sequences are LNHDA and SQIVND (reference sequence). The CDR3 nucleotides read TGTGCCAGTGAAAAATGGGGACAGGAAGCTTTCTTT. Translation gives CASEKWGQEAFF.